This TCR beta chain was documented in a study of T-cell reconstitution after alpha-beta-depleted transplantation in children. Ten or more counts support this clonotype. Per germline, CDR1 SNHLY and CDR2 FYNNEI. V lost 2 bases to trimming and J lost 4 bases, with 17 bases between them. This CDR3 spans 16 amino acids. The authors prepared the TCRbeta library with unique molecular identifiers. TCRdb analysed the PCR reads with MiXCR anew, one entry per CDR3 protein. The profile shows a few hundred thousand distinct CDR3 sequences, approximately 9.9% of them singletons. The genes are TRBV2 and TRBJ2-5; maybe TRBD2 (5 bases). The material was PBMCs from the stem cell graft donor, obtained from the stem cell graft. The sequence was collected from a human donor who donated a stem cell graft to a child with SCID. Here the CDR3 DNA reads TGTGCCAGCAGTGAAATACGAATCGACTACCGAGAGACCCAGTACTTC. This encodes CASSEIRIDYRETQYF.